This T cell receptor (beta chain) emerged from a study of beta chain features in type 1 diabetes. Study in general: Age, gender, cell numbers and subset yield matched between patients and controls.

Findings and caveats of the study: Patients' naive, central memory and Treg TCRB repertoires seemed closer to one another than those of healthy donors. The study found moderately but significantly shorter TCRB CDR3s in all four CD4+ subsets of Type 1 diabetes patients. PCR might preferentially amplify shorter templates, equally in patients and controls.

Investigators reverse transcribed all isolated RNA, so they sequenced expressed TCRB transcripts. TCRdb's copy holds only in-frame clones and misses some; the assay was immunoSEQ multiplex PCR. Of 100,000 to 150,000 clones in the sample, approximately 10% were seen once. This clone turned up a few times. Antigen: not known. V shed 7 bases and J shed 0 bases, with 6 bases lying between them. Germline CDR1 reads DFQATT; CDR2 reads SNEGSKA (reference sequence). The CDR3 is 11 amino acids. The specimen sequenced was central memory CD4+ T cells from blood. The chain links TRBV20-1 to TRBJ1-1; possibly TRBD1 for D (5 bases). The TCR comes from a man younger than 45 with type 1 diabetes. CDR3 sequence: CSGTMNTEAFF. The CDR3 DNA sequence: TGCAGTGGGACAATGAACACTGAAGCTTTCTTT.